This entry lists 30 T cell receptor beta chains sequenced from one sample in a study of memory CD4+ T cells and cytomegalovirus serostatus (dated by TCRdb to between 2018 and 2021). Library creation used the immunoSEQ multiplex PCR assay. The table was pulled from immuneACCESS by TCRdb, which kept in-frame rearrangements only. Such tables lose some clones; where checked, under half of the loss comes from unresolved V genes, and the rest has no known cause. The sample table shows 40,000 to 55,000 clones, and 82% are seen once. Around 0.6% of the sample comes from the top ten. A FACSAria II was used to sort memory CD4+ T cells, defined as single viable CD3+CD4+CD8-CD45RO+ cells. Material for sequencing was memory CD4+ T cells from blood. All receptors come from an adult in good health and CMV-seronegative.

J is TRBJ1-5 and V is TRBV5-1; weak D call: TRBD1 (5 bases). V shed 0 bases and J shed 4 bases, with 8 bases lying between them. CDR1 is SGHRS, CDR2 YFSETQ, per germline. CDR3 size: 14 residues. The CDR3 spells CASSLGDLNQPQHF. The CDR3 nucleotides are TGCGCCAGCAGCTTGGGGGACCTAAATCAGCCCCAGCATTTT. Based on the CDR3 plus reference TRBV5-1 and TRBJ1-5, the full variable domain is KAGVTQTPRYLIKTRGQQVTLSCSPISGHRSVSWYQQTPGQGLQFLFEYFSETQRNKGNFPGRFSGRQFSNSRSEMNVSTLELGDSALYLCASSLGDLNQPQHFGDGTRLSIL.

V is TRBV5-6 and J is TRBJ1-2; tentative D call: TRBD1 (5 bases). The V end lost 0 bases, the J end lost 6 bases, and 12 bases lay between the germline ends. Germline lookup yields CDR1 SGHDT and CDR2 YYEEEE. The CDR3 is 14 amino acids. The CDR3 is CASSLESRADGYTF. DNA for the CDR3: TGTGCCAGCAGCTTGGAGAGCAGGGCAGATGGCTACACCTTC.

This clone was found a few times. This chain uses TRBV9 with TRBJ2-7; 8 nucleotides align to TRBD1. V gave up 3 bases and J gave up 5 bases; unmatched junction bases: 7. The V gene's germline CDR1 is SGDLS and CDR2 YYNGEE. The CDR3 runs to 14 residues. CDR3 bases: TGTGCCAGCAGCGCCGGACAGGGTTCAGACGAGCAGTACTTC. Translation: CASSAGQGSDEQYF.

The chain couples TRBV7-2 to TRBJ2-7; TRBD1 is a possible D gene (6 bases). V dropped 6 bases and J dropped 3 bases, with 18 bases sitting between them. This CDR3 spans 15 amino acids. Germline V gives CDR1 SGHTA, CDR2 FQGNSA. The CDR3 bases are TGTGCCAGCAGATTACTTGAACAGGGAATCTACGAGCAGTACTTC. It yields the protein CASRLLEQGIYEQYF. The full variable domain, its missing parts supplied by reference TRBV7-2 and TRBJ2-7, is GAGVSQSPSNKVTEKGKDVELRCDPISGHTALYWYRQSLGQGLEFLIYFQGNSAPDKSGLPSDRFSAERTGGSVSTLTIQRTQQEDSAVYLCASRLLEQGIYEQYFGPGTRLTVT.

This clone was detected once. The chain carries TRBV11-1 and TRBJ2-3, with a weak D call TRBD2 (6 bases). The germline V gene has CDR1 SGHAT and CDR2 FQDESV (reference sequence). There are 16 residues in the CDR3. V shed 4 bases and J shed 3 bases, with 17 bases lying between them. The CDR3 DNA sequence: TGTGCCAGCAGCTCGCCCCCCGGGCGGGGTACAGATACGCAGTATTTT. Its protein is CASSSPPGRGTDTQYF.

The rearrangement joins TRBV5-6 to TRBJ1-6; D might be TRBD1 (6 bases). Germline-derived CDR1 and CDR2 are SGHDT and YYEEEE. The CDR3 runs to 16 residues. Trimming took off 4 bases at V and 2 bases at J, with 13 bases between the two ends. As DNA, the CDR3 is TGTGCCAGCAGCCCGACAGGAAGAACCTATAATTCACCCCTCCACTTT. Its protein is CASSPTGRTYNSPLHF. The variable domain in full, with the rest retrieved from reference TRBV5-6 and TRBJ1-6, is DAGVTQSPTHLIKTRGQQVTLRCSPKSGHDTVSWYQQALGQGPQFIFQYYEEEERQRGNFPDRFSGHQFPNYSSELNVNALLLGDSALYLCASSPTGRTYNSPLHFGNGTRLTVT.

This clone was counted only a few times. The rearrangement joins TRBV4-1 to TRBJ1-5; no definite D call. The CDR3 is 15 amino acids. V was cut by 5 bases and J by 6 bases, with 17 bases left in between. The V gene's germline CDR1 is MGHRA and CDR2 YSYEKL. CDR3 bases: TGCGCCAGCAGCGAATCCGAAGGGTTGAGTCAGCCCCAGCATTTT. Residues: CASSESEGLSQPQHF.

V and J are TRBV19 and TRBJ2-3, with D perhaps matching TRBD2 (5 bases). Trimming took 9 bases from V and 1 from J, leaving 11 bases between them. The germline V gene has CDR1 LNHDA and CDR2 SQIVND (reference sequence). This CDR3 has 13 residues. The DNA for the CDR3 is TGTGCCAGCAGAGACTACCGCACAGATACGCAGTATTTT. Amino acids: CASRDYRTDTQYF.

The chain carries TRBV27 and TRBJ1-2; D is perhaps TRBD1 (5 bases). CDR3 size: 16 residues. The V end lost 6 bases, the J end lost 4 bases, and 21 bases lay between the germline ends. Germline V gene lookup returns CDR1 MNHEY and CDR2 SMNVEV (reference sequence). The CDR3 nucleotides are TGTGCCAGCAGCCCATTACAGGCAGGGACTTCCTATGGCTACACCTTC. The encoded protein is CASSPLQAGTSYGYTF.

V is TRBV2 and J is TRBJ2-1; a weak D match, TRBD2 (6 bases). V lost 6 bases and J lost 4, with 16 bases in between. The CDR3 is 15 residues long. Germline loops: CDR1 SNHLY, CDR2 FYNNEI. CDR3 in amino acids: CASRVSRRDYNEQFF. DNA of the CDR3: TGTGCCAGCAGGGTCAGCAGGAGGGATTACAATGAGCAGTTCTTC. The whole variable domain, filled in from reference TRBV2 and TRBJ2-1, reads EPEVTQTPSHQVTQMGQEVILRCVPISNHLYFYWYRQILGQKVEFLVSFYNNEISEKSEIFDDQFSVERPDGSNFTLKIRSTKLEDSAMYFCASRVSRRDYNEQFFGPGTRLTVL.

The genes are TRBV9 and TRBJ2-3, with no clear D. The CDR3 runs to 14 residues. CDR1 is SGDLS, CDR2 YYNGEE, per germline. V lost 4 bases, J lost 6 bases, and 15 bases lay in between. The CDR3 DNA follows: TGTGCCAGCAGCCGTACGAAAATTTCGGATACGCAGTATTTT. This sequence encodes CASSRTKISDTQYF.

CDR3 sequence (DNA): TGTGCCAGCAGTCGACAGGTTAGCAATCAGCCCCAGCATTTT. Translation: CASSRQVSNQPQHF. The rearrangement uses TRBV6-1 and TRBJ1-5; tentative D call: TRBD1 (6 bases). The CDR3 loop spans 14 amino acids. Trimming pared 5 bases from V and 0 bases from J, leaving 8 bases between. From germline, CDR1 is MNHNS and CDR2 SASEGT.

V gene TRBV5-6 combines with J gene TRBJ2-2; D tentatively fits TRBD1 or TRBD2 (7 bases each). V lost 0 bases and J lost 13, with 13 bases in between. The CDR3 covers 13 residues. CDR1 is SGHDT and CDR2 is YYEEEE in the germline V gene. The CDR3 DNA sequence: TGTGCCAGCAGCTTGGCCAGGGGGAGGGGGCTGTTTTTT. Translating it yields CASSLARGRGLFF.

The genes are TRBV6-6 and TRBJ1-2; 7 positions match TRBD1. CDR1 MNHNY and CDR2 SVGAGI come from the germline V gene (reference sequence). The V segment lost 5 bases and the J segment 4 bases; nucleotides outside the gene matches: 7. The CDR3 is 14 residues long. This CDR3 is CASSHRQGSYGYTF. The CDR3 region has the DNA TGTGCCAGCAGTCACCGACAGGGCAGCTATGGCTACACCTTC.

The chain is built from TRBV19 and TRBJ1-5; no reliable D call. The length of the CDR3 is 15 residues. The V and J ends lost 1 base and 4 bases respectively, with 11 bases between them. Germline CDR1 reads LNHDA; CDR2 reads SQIVND (reference sequence). The CDR3 nucleotides are TGTGCCAGTAGTATAGTCGAATCGGGGAATCAGCCCCAGCATTTT. It is translated as CASSIVESGNQPQHF. The whole variable domain, remainder taken from reference TRBV19 and TRBJ1-5, is DGGITQSPKYLFRKEGQNVTLSCEQNLNHDAMYWYRQDPGQGLRLIYYSQIVNDFQKGDIAEGYSVSREKKESFPLTVTSAQKNPTAFYLCASSIVESGNQPQHFGDGTRLSIL.

In its sample, this clone is medium-sized. The gene calls are TRBV4-1 and TRBJ1-6; tentative D call: TRBD1 (5 bases). The CDR3 runs 16 residues. Looked up from germline, CDR1 is MGHRA and CDR2 is YSYEKL. V was pared by 1 base and J by 8 bases, with 15 bases between. CDR3 sequence (DNA): TGCGCCAGCAGCCAAGGTTCGGACATTAACTATTCACCCCTCCACTTT. Translated: CASSQGSDINYSPLHF.

CDR3 nucleotide sequence: TGTGCCAGCAGTGTCGGACAGCCCCAGCATTTT. It encodes CASSVGQPQHF. The chain combines TRBV2 with TRBJ1-5; D uncertain. V lost 4 bases and J 7 bases, leaving 5 bases between the germline ends. Germline V gene lookup returns CDR1 SNHLY and CDR2 FYNNEI. The CDR3 runs 11 residues. The full variable domain, completed using reference TRBV2 and TRBJ1-5, is EPEVTQTPSHQVTQMGQEVILRCVPISNHLYFYWYRQILGQKVEFLVSFYNNEISEKSEIFDDQFSVERPDGSNFTLKIRSTKLEDSAMYFCASSVGQPQHFGDGTRLSIL.

The rearrangement joins TRBV5-3 to TRBJ2-1, with TRBD1 matching over 9 bases. TRBV5-3 is given ORF status, its function remaining uncertain. The CDR3 is 15 amino acids. V shed 4 bases and J 1 base; nucleotides not matched to a gene: 3. CDR3 DNA sequence: TGTGCCAGAAGCCCGGACAGGGGATCCTACAATGAGCAGTTCTTC. It is translated as CARSPDRGSYNEQFF.

The gene calls are TRBV7-2 and TRBJ2-6, with D possibly matching TRBD2 (5 bases). Per the germline V gene, CDR1 is SGHTA and CDR2 is FQGNSA. The CDR3 loop spans 16 amino acids. Trimming took 5 bases from V and 1 from J, leaving 12 bases between them. CDR3 sequence reads: CASSPARASGANVLTF. In DNA, the CDR3 is TGTGCCAGCAGCCCAGCGAGGGCATCTGGGGCCAACGTCCTGACTTTC.

The chain has TRBV28 and TRBJ2-7; TRBD1 might be the D (5 bases). This CDR3 has 11 amino acids. Germline CDR1 and CDR2: MDHEN and SYDVKM. Trimming shortened V by 6 bases and J by 3 bases, and 6 bases separated the two germline ends. CDR3 in amino acids: CASRTDYEQYF. CDR3 DNA: TGTGCCAGCAGGACAGACTACGAGCAGTACTTC.

The V and J genes are TRBV15 and TRBJ2-7; 10 bases agree with TRBD1. The V and J ends lost 0 bases and 4 bases, in that order; junction bases with no gene match: 15. From germline, CDR1 is LNHNV and CDR2 YYDKDF (reference sequence). The CDR3 contains 19 residues. The CDR3 here is CATSRERQGAPGYYYEQYF. The CDR3 DNA is TGTGCCACCAGCAGAGAGAGACAGGGGGCCCCAGGGTACTATTACGAGCAGTACTTC.

The chain uses TRBV2 and TRBJ2-1, with D perhaps matching TRBD1 (6 bases). V lost 7 bases, J lost 9 bases, and 16 bases lay in between. Looked up from germline, CDR1 is SNHLY and CDR2 is FYNNEI. The CDR3 covers 13 residues. CDR3 nucleotides: TGTGCCAGCACGGAGTACAGGGAACGTGAGCAGTTCTTC. Translated, it gives CASTEYREREQFF.

The J gene is TRBJ1-1, the V gene TRBV7-9; no reliable D call. Germline assignment: CDR1 SEHNR and CDR2 FQNEAQ (reference sequence). V was clipped by 1 base and J by 0 bases, with 9 bases between them. The CDR3 covers 15 residues. The CDR3 region is CASSLGSFMNTEAFF. The CDR3 DNA reads TGTGCCAGCAGCTTAGGGAGTTTCATGAACACTGAAGCTTTCTTT.

J is TRBJ1-3 and V is TRBV30; 8 bases match TRBD1. Germline CDR1 is GTSNPN and CDR2 is SVGIG (reference sequence). The CDR3 totals 15 residues. Trimming cost V 1 base and J 0 bases; bases outside gene matches: 2. Here the CDR3 reads CAWSGQGYSGNTIYF. The CDR3 DNA reads TGTGCCTGGAGTGGACAGGGGTACTCTGGAAACACCATATATTTT.

The table lists this clone with a few counts. The J gene is TRBJ1-2, the V gene TRBV19; D not resolved. There are 15 residues in the CDR3. V gave up 5 bases and J gave up 4 bases, with 17 bases separating them. Germline CDR1 LNHDA, CDR2 SQIVND (reference sequence). The CDR3 DNA is TGTGCCAGTAGTCCAAGTCTGCGGTGGACCTATGGCTACACCTTC. Protein product: CASSPSLRWTYGYTF.

This chain uses TRBV25-1 with TRBJ2-1; a possible D gene is TRBD2 (7 bases). Germline CDR1 and CDR2: MGHDK and SYGVNS. CDR3 length equals 14 residues. With 7 bases removed from V and 6 bases from J, the gap between germline ends came to 16 bases. CDR3 in DNA: TGTGCCAGCATCGGGGGGCCGGGGTTCAATGAGCAGTTCTTC. Residues: CASIGGPGFNEQFF.

The chain couples TRBV5-6 to TRBJ2-2; 7 positions match TRBD2. Trimming at V came to 2 bases and at J to 4 bases, leaving 5 bases not matched to a gene. Looked up from germline, CDR1 is SGHDT and CDR2 is YYEEEE. The CDR3 is 15 amino acids. For the CDR3, the DNA is TGTGCCAGCAGCTTTCGGGGGGTAGGCACCGGGGAGCTGTTTTTT. Translation gives CASSFRGVGTGELFF.

The chain carries TRBV29-1 and TRBJ1-1; tentatively, D is TRBD1 (6 bases). This CDR3 contains 13 residues. V shed 4 bases and J shed 6 bases, with 15 bases lying between them. In germline, CDR1 is SQVTM, CDR2 ANQGSEA. CDR3 in DNA: TGCAGCGTTGCACAGGGTAATGGCCCTGAAGCTTTCTTT. Protein product: CSVAQGNGPEAFF.

The chain uses TRBV5-1 and TRBJ2-5, with 12 bases identical to TRBD1. CDR1 and CDR2 (germline): SGHRS, YFSETQ. This CDR3 has 17 amino acids. The V segment lost 0 bases and the J segment 5 bases; nucleotides outside the gene matches: 8. In DNA, the CDR3 is TGCGCCAGCAGCTTGGCGGGGGGACAGGGGGCGAGGGAGACCCAGTACTTC. Translated: CASSLAGGQGARETQYF.

The CDR3 region is CASSIQRLEQYF. The CDR3 region has the DNA TGTGCCAGCAGTATCCAACGACTGGAGCAGTACTTC. The rearrangement joins TRBV6-1 to TRBJ2-7; no firm D call. V was trimmed by 5 bases and J by 7 bases, leaving 12 bases between them. Germline CDR1 MNHNS, CDR2 SASEGT. This CDR3 comprises 12 residues.